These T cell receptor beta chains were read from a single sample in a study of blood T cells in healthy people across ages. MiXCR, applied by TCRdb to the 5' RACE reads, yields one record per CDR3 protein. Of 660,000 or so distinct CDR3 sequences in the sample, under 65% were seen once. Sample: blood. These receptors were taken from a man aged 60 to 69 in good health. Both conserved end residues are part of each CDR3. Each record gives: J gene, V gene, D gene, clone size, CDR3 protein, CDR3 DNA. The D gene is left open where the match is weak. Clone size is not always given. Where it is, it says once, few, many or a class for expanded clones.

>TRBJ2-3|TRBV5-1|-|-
CASSLGLVVDTQYF
TGCGCCAGCAGCTTGGGCCTAGTAGTGGATACGCAGTATTTT
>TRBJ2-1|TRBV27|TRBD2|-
CASSSGTSRGPLSYNEQFF
TGTGCCAGCAGTTCAGGGACTAGCCGGGGGCCCTTATCCTACAATGAGCAGTTCTTC
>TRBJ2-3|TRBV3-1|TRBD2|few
CASSQDWSGGAGGQYF
TGTGCCAGCAGCCAAGATTGGAGCGGGGGGGCTGGAGGGCAGTATTTT
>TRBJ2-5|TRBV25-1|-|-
CASSERRGSLQETQYF
TGTGCCAGCAGTGAAAGGAGGGGATCCCTCCAAGAGACCCAGTACTTC
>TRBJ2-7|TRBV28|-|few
CASSLGRTDPVVYF
TGTGCCAGCAGTTTGGGGCGGACTGACCCGGTGGTGTACTTC
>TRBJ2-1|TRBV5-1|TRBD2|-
CASSQTTSGLWNEQFF
TGCGCCAGCAGCCAAACGACTAGCGGGCTATGGAATGAGCAGTTCTTC
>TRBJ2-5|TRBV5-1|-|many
CASSSRPFGETQYF
TGCGCCAGCAGCTCCCGGCCATTCGGGGAGACCCAGTACTTC
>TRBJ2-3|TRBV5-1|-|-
CASSFGQAVSTDTQYF
TGCGCCAGCAGCTTTGGGCAAGCAGTTTCAACAGATACGCAGTATTTT
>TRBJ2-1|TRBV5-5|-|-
CASSLEVGQGTRNEQFF
TGTGCCAGCAGCTTGGAGGTGGGGCAAGGGACCCGAAATGAGCAGTTCTTC
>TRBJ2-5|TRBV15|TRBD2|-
CATSRDSPASGWETQYF
TGTGCCACCAGCAGAGATTCCCCGGCTAGCGGGTGGGAGACCCAGTACTTC
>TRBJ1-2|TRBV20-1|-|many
CSARRSESGYTF
TGCAGTGCTAGAAGGTCAGAAAGTGGCTACACCTTC
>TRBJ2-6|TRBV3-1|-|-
CANSQGGSSGANVLTF
TGTGCCAACAGCCAAGGAGGGAGCTCTGGGGCCAACGTCCTGACTTTC
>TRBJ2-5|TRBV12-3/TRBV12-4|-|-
CASSVPRAPGETRYF
TGTGCCAGCAGCGTCCCCCGGGCCCCGGGAGAGACCCGGTACTTC
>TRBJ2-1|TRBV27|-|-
CASSLGRAVPYNEQFF
TGTGCCAGCAGTTTAGGTCGAGCTGTACCCTACAATGAGCAGTTCTTC
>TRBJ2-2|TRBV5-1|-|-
CASSPSGTSGELFF
TGCGCCAGCAGCCCGAGTGGGACGAGCGGGGAGCTGTTTTTT
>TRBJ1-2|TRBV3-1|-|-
CASSQDRTTREGYTF
TGTGCCAGCAGCCAAGATCGGACCACCCGGGAAGGCTACACCTTC
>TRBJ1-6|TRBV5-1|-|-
CASSLGKGSPLHF
TGCGCCAGCAGCTTAGGGAAAGGGTCACCCCTCCACTTT
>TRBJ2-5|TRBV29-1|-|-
CSGRGTRDRETQYF
TGCAGCGGGAGGGGGACACGCGACCGAGAGACCCAGTACTTC
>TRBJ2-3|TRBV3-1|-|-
CASSQFGRRVTDTQYF
TGTGCCAGCAGCCAATTTGGGCGTAGAGTTACAGATACGCAGTATTTT
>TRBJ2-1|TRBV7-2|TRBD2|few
CASSLVSGGGDNEQFF
TGTGCCAGCAGCTTAGTTAGCGGGGGAGGCGACAATGAGCAGTTCTTC
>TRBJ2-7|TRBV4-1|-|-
CASSQEVRGREQYF
TGCGCCAGCAGCCAAGAGGTCAGGGGCCGCGAGCAGTACTTC
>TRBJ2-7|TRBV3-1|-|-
CAGSPQARRSYEQYF
TGTGCCGGCAGCCCCCAAGCCCGGCGGTCCTACGAGCAGTACTTC
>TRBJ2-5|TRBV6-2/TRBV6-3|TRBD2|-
CASSYRGGFLQETQYF
TGTGCCAGCAGTTATCGGGGGGGATTCCTACAAGAGACCCAGTACTTC
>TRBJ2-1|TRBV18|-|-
CASSPLVASPTGEQFF
TGTGCCAGCTCACCACTGGTGGCCTCCCCGACGGGGGAGCAGTTCTTC
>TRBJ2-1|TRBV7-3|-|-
CASSLSMGGDEQFF
TGTGCCAGCAGCTTATCAATGGGAGGCGATGAGCAGTTCTTC
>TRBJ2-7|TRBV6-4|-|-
CASSHHGSYEQYF
TGTGCCAGCAGTCACCACGGGTCCTACGAGCAGTACTTC
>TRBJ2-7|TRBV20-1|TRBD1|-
CSARKQGAGEQYF
TGCAGTGCTAGAAAACAGGGGGCTGGGGAGCAGTACTTC
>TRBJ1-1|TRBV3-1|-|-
CASSQAAGVAEAFF
TGTGCCAGCAGCCAAGCGGCAGGGGTGGCTGAAGCTTTCTTT
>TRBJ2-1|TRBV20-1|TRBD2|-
CSAQPGLAGVNEQFF
TGCAGTGCACAACCGGGACTAGCGGGAGTGAATGAGCAGTTCTTC
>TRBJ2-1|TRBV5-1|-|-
CASSLVQGGDNEQFF
TGCGCCAGCAGCTTGGTACAGGGAGGGGACAATGAGCAGTTCTTC
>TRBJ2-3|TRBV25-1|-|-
CASSAGISTDTQYF
TGTGCCAGCAGTGCCGGGATAAGCACAGATACGCAGTATTTT
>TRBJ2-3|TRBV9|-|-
CASSVGVGYTDTQYF
TGTGCCAGCAGCGTAGGGGTAGGGTACACAGATACGCAGTATTTT
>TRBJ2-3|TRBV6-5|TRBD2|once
CASSPRRRGAADTQYF
TGTGCCAGCAGTCCCAGGCGGCGGGGGGCAGCGGATACGCAGTATTTT
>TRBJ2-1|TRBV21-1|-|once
CASSSGAGVRKNCNEQFF
TGTGCCAGCAGCAGCGGGGCAGGGGTTAGAAAGAACTGCAATGAGCAGTTCTTC
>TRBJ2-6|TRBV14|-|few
CASSQDLIGFGANVLTF
TGTGCCAGCAGCCAAGATCTAATAGGGTTTGGGGCCAACGTCCTGACTTTC
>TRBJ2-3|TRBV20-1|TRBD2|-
CSTTPGTSDSTDTQYF
TGCAGTACAACCCCCGGGACTAGCGACAGCACAGATACGCAGTATTTT
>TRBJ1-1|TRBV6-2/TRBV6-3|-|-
CATQLGQFTEAFF
TGTGCCACACAGTTAGGCCAGTTCACTGAAGCTTTCTTT
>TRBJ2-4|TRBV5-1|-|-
CASSLSRPLAKNIQYF
TGCGCCAGCAGCTTGTCCCGCCCCTTGGCCAAAAACATTCAGTACTTC
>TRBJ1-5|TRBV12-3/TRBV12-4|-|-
CASSLQGRHQPQHF
TGTGCCAGCAGTTTACAGGGTAGACATCAGCCCCAGCATTTT
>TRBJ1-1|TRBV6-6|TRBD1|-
CASEIATGGERRTEAFF
TGTGCCAGCGAGATCGCGACAGGGGGCGAACGTCGCACTGAAGCTTTCTTT
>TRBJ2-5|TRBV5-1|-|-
CASSSDGLLYQETQYF
TGCGCCAGCAGCTCAGATGGACTCCTTTACCAAGAGACCCAGTACTTC
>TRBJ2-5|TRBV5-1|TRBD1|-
CASSPGTGRRETQYF
TGCGCCAGCAGTCCCGGGACAGGGCGGAGAGAGACCCAGTACTTC
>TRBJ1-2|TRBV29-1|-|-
CSVADRTVGKGGYTF
TGCAGCGTTGCCGATAGGACAGTGGGAAAGGGTGGCTACACCTTC
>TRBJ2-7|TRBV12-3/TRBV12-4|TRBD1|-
CASSLGVGRGYEQYF
TGTGCCAGCAGTTTAGGGGTTGGCAGGGGGTACGAGCAGTACTTC
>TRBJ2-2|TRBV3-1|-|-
CASTRYSLETGELFF
TGTGCCAGCACCCGATATTCACTAGAGACCGGGGAGCTGTTTTTT
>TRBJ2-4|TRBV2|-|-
CASMSSGANIQYF
TGTGCCAGCATGAGTTCAGGAGCAAACATTCAGTACTTC
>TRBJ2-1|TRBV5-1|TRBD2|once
CASSPPLAGGRNEQFF
TGCGCCAGCAGTCCCCCCCTAGCGGGGGGGCGAAATGAGCAGTTCTTC
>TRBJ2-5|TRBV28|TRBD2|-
CASSFLAGGPETQYF
TGTGCCAGCAGCTTCCTAGCGGGGGGGCCAGAGACCCAGTACTTC
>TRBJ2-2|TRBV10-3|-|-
CAISESNGNTGELFF
TGTGCCATCAGTGAGTCGAATGGGAACACCGGGGAGCTGTTTTTT
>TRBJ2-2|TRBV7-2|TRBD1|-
CASSDRGANTGELFF
TGTGCCAGCAGCGACAGGGGCGCGAACACCGGGGAGCTGTTTTTT
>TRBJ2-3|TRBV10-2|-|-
CASSEFADTQYF
TGCGCCAGCAGTGAGTTTGCAGATACGCAGTATTTT
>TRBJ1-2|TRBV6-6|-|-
CASSYSQHYGYTF
TGTGCCAGCAGTTACTCGCAGCACTATGGCTACACCTTC
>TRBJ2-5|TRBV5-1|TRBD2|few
CASSFQIGTSGEETQYF
TGCGCCAGCAGCTTCCAGATCGGGACTAGCGGGGAAGAGACCCAGTACTTC
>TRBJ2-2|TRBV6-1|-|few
CASITDPNTGELFF
TGTGCCAGCATAACGGACCCCAACACCGGGGAGCTGTTTTTT
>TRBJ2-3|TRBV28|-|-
CATDQPPDGDTQYF
TGTGCCACCGATCAACCCCCGGACGGAGATACGCAGTATTTT